This passage covers 21 T cell receptor beta chains from one sample sequenced in a study of cytomegalovirus exposure and HLA in healthy donors. The PCR had 60 Vbeta and 13 Jbeta primers. Sequenced by immunoSEQ multiplex PCR; TCRdb stores in-frame clones only, minus some. The profile shows some 170,000 clones, around 77% of them singletons. Sequencing used PBMCs. These receptors originate from a woman in her 30s in good health and CMV-seronegative.

The gene calls are TRBV7-3 and TRBJ2-2, with a tentative D call TRBD2 (5 bases). The CDR3 runs 14 residues. Trimming removed 3 bases from V and 2 bases from J, with 7 bases in between. The V gene's germline CDR1 is SGHTA and CDR2 FQGTGA. The DNA of the CDR3 is TGTGCCAGCAGCTTGGAGGTCAACACCGGGGAGCTGTTTTTT. Amino acids: CASSLEVNTGELFF.

The V and J genes are TRBV5-1 and TRBJ2-3, with 11 nucleotides matching TRBD2. The ends lost 4 bases at V and 0 bases at J; junction bases unmatched: 16. Germline CDR1 reads SGHRS; CDR2 reads YFSETQ. The CDR3 covers 20 residues. The CDR3 reads CASSPAVAGGPGRSTDTQYF. The CDR3 bases are TGCGCCAGCAGCCCGGCGGTAGCGGGAGGGCCTGGTCGTAGCACAGATACGCAGTATTTT. Together with reference TRBV5-1 and TRBJ2-3, the CDR3 gives the full variable domain: KAGVTQTPRYLIKTRGQQVTLSCSPISGHRSVSWYQQTPGQGLQFLFEYFSETQRNKGNFPGRFSGRQFSNSRSEMNVSTLELGDSALYLCASSPAVAGGPGRSTDTQYFGPGTRLTVL.

The chain combines TRBV11-2 with TRBJ2-7; 12 bases are shared with TRBD1. This CDR3 has 15 residues. Trimming removed 6 bases from V and 6 bases from J; junction bases left unmatched: 9. Germline CDR1 reads SGHAT; CDR2 reads FQNNGV. The CDR3 coding sequence is TGTGCCAGCAGTAGTTCGGGACAGGGGGCCAGCGAGCAGTACTTC. This encodes CASSSSGQGASEQYF. Using reference TRBV11-2 and TRBJ2-7 for the parts outside the CDR3, the full variable domain is EAGVAQSPRYKIIEKRQSVAFWCNPISGHATLYWYQQILGQGPKLLIQFQNNGVVDDSQLPKDRFSAERLKGVDSTLKIQPAKLEDSAVYLCASSSSGQGASEQYFGPGTRLTVT.

The chain links TRBV6-6 to TRBJ1-5, with TRBD1 matching over 11 bases. This CDR3 has 15 amino acids. Germline V gene lookup returns CDR1 MNHNY and CDR2 SVGAGI (reference sequence). After removal of 7 bases from V and 5 bases from J, the junction contained 7 bases not matched to a gene. The DNA of the CDR3 is TGTGCCAGCACCACGGGACAGGGGGTTTATCAGCCCCAGCATTTT. It is translated as CASTTGQGVYQPQHF.

The rearrangement uses TRBV5-5 and TRBJ1-3; D perhaps matches TRBD1 (6 bases). V was shortened by 4 bases and J by 4 bases, with 15 bases between the two germline ends. The CDR3 extends over 15 amino acids. Germline assignment: CDR1 SGHKS and CDR2 YYEKEE (reference sequence). This chain's CDR3 is CASSRIQGDGNTIYF. CDR3 DNA sequence: TGTGCCAGCAGCCGAATACAGGGTGACGGAAACACCATATATTTT.

This chain links TRBV7-6 with TRBJ2-7, with 10 bases aligning to TRBD2. This CDR3 is built from 16 residues. Germline CDR1 and CDR2: SGHVS and FNYEAQ. V trimming: 0 bases; J trimming: 3 bases; junction bases outside the gene matches: 5. The DNA for the CDR3 is TGTGCCAGCAGCTTAGCGGGGCTAGCGGGAGTCTACGAGCAGTACTTC. Translating gives CASSLAGLAGVYEQYF.

This clone was found a few times. J is TRBJ2-7 and V is TRBV7-9; 7 bases align to TRBD2. The CDR3 is 16 residues long. The V gene end was trimmed by 7 bases and the J gene end by 2 bases; junction bases not matched to a gene: 14. Germline V gene lookup returns CDR1 SEHNR and CDR2 FQNEAQ (reference sequence). CDR3 in DNA: TGTGCCAGCACCGACAAATTACGGGAGGCCACCTACGAGCAGTACTTC. It codes for CASTDKLREATYEQYF.

The rearrangement joins TRBV30 to TRBJ2-5; 12 bases are shared with TRBD2. Germline-derived CDR1 and CDR2 are GTSNPN and SVGIG (reference sequence). The ends lost 2 bases at V and 4 bases at J; junction bases unmatched: 5. This CDR3 has 15 residues. The CDR3 DNA reads as TGTGCCTGGAGTAGGGCTAGCGGGGGGGCAGAGACCCAGTACTTC. This codes for CAWSRASGGAETQYF.

V gene TRBV11-2 combines with J gene TRBJ2-5; D is possibly TRBD1 (6 bases). Trimming stripped 5 bases from V and 3 bases from J, with 16 bases between. CDR1 and CDR2 (germline): SGHAT, FQNNGV. CDR3 length: 15 amino acids. CDR3 sequence reads: CASSELGHKKETQYF. As DNA, the CDR3 is TGTGCCAGCAGCGAGCTGGGACACAAGAAAGAGACCCAGTACTTC.

In this sample, this clone turned up once. CDR3 coding DNA: TGTGCCAGCAGCTCCCCCCCCGGGAGCAGAAATGAAAAACTGTTTTTT. This codes for CASSSPPGSRNEKLFF. This chain uses TRBV11-2 with TRBJ1-4; D gene ambiguous. This CDR3 is 16 amino acids long. Germline values: CDR1 SGHAT, CDR2 FQNNGV. V lost 4 bases, J lost 5 bases, and 17 bases lay in between.

The gene calls are TRBV6-6 and TRBJ2-1; 11 bases are a match to TRBD2. V trimming: 2 bases; J trimming: 8 bases; junction bases outside the gene matches: 8. CDR3 size: 16 residues. From germline, CDR1 is MNHNY and CDR2 SVGAGI (reference sequence). For the CDR3, the DNA is TGTGCCAGCAGTTACCTGTCCGTTAGCGGGAGGGATGAGCAGTTCTTC. Its protein is CASSYLSVSGRDEQFF.

The chain uses TRBV15 and TRBJ2-1, with 9 positions matching TRBD1. V shed 4 bases and J 1 base; nucleotides not matched to a gene: 8. The germline V gene encodes CDR1 LNHNV and CDR2 YYDKDF (reference sequence). The length of the CDR3 is 17 residues. CDR3 sequence reads: CATSKDPDRGSYNEQFF. The CDR3 DNA reads as TGTGCCACCAGCAAAGACCCGGACAGGGGTTCCTACAATGAGCAGTTCTTC.

This chain connects TRBV27 to TRBJ1-3; D is undetermined. Germline values: CDR1 MNHEY, CDR2 SMNVEV (reference sequence). The CDR3 has 16 amino acids. V was shortened by 2 bases and J by 0 bases, with 11 bases between the two germline ends. CDR3: CASSLNAVLSGNTIYF. The CDR3 nucleotides read TGTGCCAGCAGTTTAAACGCGGTACTCTCTGGAAACACCATATATTTT.

This sequence joins TRBV6-5 and TRBJ1-6; no clear D gene. The CDR3 runs 14 residues. CDR1 is MNHEY, CDR2 SVGAGI, per germline. V shed 7 bases and J shed 8 bases, with 15 bases lying between them. The CDR3 DNA reads TGTGCCAGCACCTTAAGAAATACGGATTCACCCCTCCACTTT. Its protein product is CASTLRNTDSPLHF.

This rearrangement joins TRBV7-9 to TRBJ2-1; D may be TRBD2 (6 bases). CDR3 length equals 15 residues. CDR1 and CDR2 (germline): SEHNR, FQNEAQ (reference sequence). V gave up 3 bases and J gave up 4 bases, with 13 bases separating them. This chain's CDR3 is CASSFGTQRYNEQFF. The CDR3 DNA reads as TGTGCCAGCAGCTTCGGGACTCAGAGGTACAATGAGCAGTTCTTC.

This clone was seen once. The chain couples TRBV6-5 to TRBJ2-2; 7 nucleotides align to TRBD1. The germline gives CDR1 MNHEY, CDR2 SVGAGI. The CDR3 covers 14 residues. Trimming took 4 bases from V and 7 from J; bases not matched to a gene: 6. The CDR3, as DNA: TGTGCCAGCAGTTGGACAGGCAGGGACGGGGAGCTGTTTTTT. Translation: CASSWTGRDGELFF.

The chain joins TRBV4-1 to TRBJ2-3; D gene ambiguous. The CDR3 has 14 amino acids. Germline CDR1 is MGHRA and CDR2 is YSYEKL. V gave up 6 bases and J gave up 1 base, with 11 bases separating them. In nucleotides, the CDR3 is TGCGCCAGCAGTCCCCCCCTCCGCACAGATACGCAGTATTTT. This translates into CASSPPLRTDTQYF.

The chain carries TRBV9 and TRBJ2-1, with D uncertain. Trimming left V 3 bases short and J 7 bases short, with 8 bases between. The germline CDR1 and CDR2 sequences are SGDLS and YYNGEE. This CDR3 spans 12 amino acids. CDR3 loop: CASSAGRNEQFF. In DNA form, the CDR3 reads TGTGCCAGCAGCGCCGGCAGGAATGAGCAGTTCTTC.

V is TRBV9 and J is TRBJ2-6, with 7 bases fitting TRBD1. The CDR3 runs 15 residues. The J segment lost 1 base and the V segment lost 3 bases, leaving 1 base of the junction unmatched. Germline V lookup: CDR1 SGDLS, CDR2 YYNGEE. CDR3 sequence reads: CASSARGSGANVLTF. In DNA form, the CDR3 reads TGTGCCAGCAGCGCCAGGGGGTCTGGGGCCAACGTCCTGACTTTC.

The chain has TRBV2 and TRBJ1-2; possibly TRBD1 for D (6 bases). CDR3 size: 13 residues. The germline V gene encodes CDR1 SNHLY and CDR2 FYNNEI. The V end was cut by 4 bases, the J end by 2 bases, with 8 bases between. The CDR3 DNA is TGTGCCAGCAGTGGGGACAAGAACTATGGCTACACCTTC. Translating gives CASSGDKNYGYTF.

The V and J genes are TRBV19 and TRBJ1-1; possibly TRBD1 for D (6 bases). V was clipped by 4 bases and J by 1 base, with 10 bases between them. Germline V CDR1 and CDR2: LNHDA, SQIVND (reference sequence). The CDR3 contains 14 residues. CDR3: CASSTPTGNTEAFF. CDR3 nucleotides: TGTGCCAGTAGTACTCCGACAGGGAACACTGAAGCTTTCTTT.